These T cell receptor beta chains were read from a single sample in a study of blood T cell repertoires in COVID-19. TCRdb's copy holds only in-frame clones and misses some; the assay was immunoSEQ multiplex PCR. The data show a few hundred thousand clones, about four fifths seen once. Material: peripheral blood. The receptors were gathered from a man older than 75 with acute or convalescent COVID-19. Each CDR3 is given with its conserved first and last residue. A D gene is named only where the DNA matches it firmly. Clone size is not always given. Where it is, it says once, few, many or a class for expanded clones.

v_call: TRBV7-9
j_call: TRBJ2-3
clone_size: once
d_call: .
cdr3_nt: TGTGCCAGCAGCTTAACAGGCGATACGCAGTATTTT
cdr3_aa: CASSLTGDTQYF

v_call: TRBV18
j_call: TRBJ1-3
clone_size: .
d_call: TRBD1
cdr3_nt: TGTGCCAGCTCACCGGGACAGGGCTCTGGAAACACCATATATTTT
cdr3_aa: CASSPGQGSGNTIYF

v_call: TRBV7-2
j_call: TRBJ2-7
clone_size: .
d_call: TRBD2
cdr3_nt: TGTGCCAGCAGCATGATAGCGGGAGGTAGGGAGCAGTACTTC
cdr3_aa: CASSMIAGGREQYF

v_call: TRBV7-7
j_call: TRBJ2-3
clone_size: .
d_call: .
cdr3_nt: TGTGCCAGCAGCTTAGGACGGGGTACGCAGTATTTT
cdr3_aa: CASSLGRGTQYF

v_call: TRBV27
j_call: TRBJ2-2
clone_size: .
d_call: .
cdr3_nt: TGTGCCAGCAGTTTTGGGACATCGACCGGGGAGCTGTTTTTT
cdr3_aa: CASSFGTSTGELFF

v_call: TRBV5-4
j_call: TRBJ2-1
clone_size: .
d_call: .
cdr3_nt: TGTGCCAGCAGCACCAGGGATTACAATGAGCAGTTCTTC
cdr3_aa: CASSTRDYNEQFF

v_call: TRBV19
j_call: TRBJ2-5
clone_size: once
d_call: .
cdr3_nt: TGTGCCACCGAAGCTATCCAAGAGACCCAGTACTTC
cdr3_aa: CATEAIQETQYF

v_call: TRBV10-3
j_call: TRBJ1-5
clone_size: .
d_call: .
cdr3_nt: TGTGCCATCAGCCAACAGGGCCCCAACACACCCCAGCATTTT
cdr3_aa: CAISQQGPNTPQHF

v_call: TRBV19
j_call: TRBJ1-1
clone_size: few
d_call: TRBD1
cdr3_nt: TGTGCCAGTAGTATGACAGGGGCTATGAACACTGAAGCTTTCTTT
cdr3_aa: CASSMTGAMNTEAFF

v_call: TRBV18
j_call: TRBJ2-1
clone_size: .
d_call: TRBD2
cdr3_nt: TGTGCCAGCTCACCACCTGAACGGGAGGGACACAATGAGCAGTTCTTC
cdr3_aa: CASSPPEREGHNEQFF